Shown below are 22 T cell receptor beta chains from a single sample sequenced in a study of blood T cell repertoires in COVID-19. TCRdb's copy holds only in-frame clones and misses some; the assay was immunoSEQ multiplex PCR. The table has 250,000 to 300,000 clones, 70% to 90% seen once. Specimen: peripheral blood. The receptors come from a woman aged 30 to 39 with active or convalescent COVID-19.

In its sample, this clone was seen a few times. The chain joins TRBV4-3 to TRBJ1-1; TRBD1 might be the D (6 bases). CDR1 is LGHNA and CDR2 is YSLEER in the germline V gene. The CDR3 length is 17 residues. V was cut by 0 bases and J by 0 bases, with 14 bases left in between. CDR3 sequence (DNA): TGCGCCAGCAGCCAAGATGTCCTAAACAGGGTGAACACTGAAGCTTTCTTT. Amino acid sequence: CASSQDVLNRVNTEAFF.

The chain is built from TRBV30 and TRBJ1-1, with 10 positions matching TRBD1. Trimming cost V 5 bases and J 3 bases; bases outside gene matches: 9. The length of the CDR3 is 15 residues. Germline CDR1 GTSNPN, CDR2 SVGIG (reference sequence). This CDR3 is CAWGTGAPFDTEAFF. CDR3 in DNA: TGTGCCTGGGGGACAGGGGCCCCGTTTGACACTGAAGCTTTCTTT. The variable domain in full, with the rest retrieved from reference TRBV30 and TRBJ1-1, is SQTIHQWPATLVQPVGSPLSLECTVEGTSNPNLYWYRQAAGRGLQLLFYSVGIGQISSEVPQNLSASRPQDRQFILSSKKLLLSDSGFYLCAWGTGAPFDTEAFFGQGTRLTVV.

The J gene is TRBJ1-5, the V gene TRBV23-1; D is undetermined. TRBV23-1 is an open reading frame, and its role is uncertain. Trimming removed 2 bases from V and 4 bases from J, with 3 bases in between. There are 12 residues in the CDR3. Here the CDR3 reads CASSQQNQPQHF. The CDR3 DNA sequence: TGCGCCAGCAGTCAACAGAATCAGCCCCAGCATTTT.

DNA for the CDR3: TGCAGCGTTGGGGGGGGGCAGCTCCTAAACACTGAAGCTTTCTTT. It yields the protein CSVGGGQLLNTEAFF. The chain is built from TRBV29-1 and TRBJ1-1; D might be TRBD1 (6 bases). Trimming took 4 bases from V and 2 from J, leaving 17 bases between them. CDR3 size: 15 residues. CDR1 is SQVTM and CDR2 is ANQGSEA in the germline V gene.

This clone was observed a few times. The V and J genes are TRBV27 and TRBJ1-2; 7 positions match TRBD1. Per germline, CDR1 MNHEY and CDR2 SMNVEV (reference sequence). This CDR3 has 15 amino acids. V dropped 6 bases and J dropped 8; count of bases not matched to a gene: 15. CDR3 amino acids: CASSHRQGGSGGYTF. In DNA form, the CDR3 reads TGTGCCAGCAGCCACAGACAGGGAGGCTCCGGGGGCTACACCTTC.

This clone was seen once. This chain joins TRBV6-1 and TRBJ1-2, with D possibly matching TRBD1 (6 bases). V shed 3 bases and J shed 8 bases, with 16 bases lying between them. The CDR3 is made up of 14 amino acids. From germline, CDR1 is MNHNS and CDR2 SASEGT. CDR3 nucleotide sequence: TGTGCCAGCAGTGAGTCCAGGGGAAGAGAAGGCTACACCTTC. This translates into CASSESRGREGYTF.

Worth noting for this clone: Other DNA sequences in the same sample also yield this CDR3. The chain couples TRBV19 to TRBJ1-3; TRBD1 agrees at 7 bases. From germline, CDR1 is LNHDA and CDR2 SQIVND (reference sequence). This CDR3 is 13 amino acids long. CDR3 nucleotides: TGTGCTTCTTCGCAGGGGGCTGGAAACACCATATATTTT. Translated: CASSQGAGNTIYF.

The gene calls are TRBV6-5 and TRBJ1-6; 7 bases line up with TRBD1. V lost 6 bases, J lost 4 bases, and 6 bases stayed unmatched. The germline gives CDR1 MNHEY, CDR2 SVGAGI. This CDR3 is built from 15 residues. The CDR3 DNA follows: TGTGCCAGCAGGATGGGGACAGTTTATAATTCACCCCTCCACTTT. Amino acid sequence: CASRMGTVYNSPLHF.

The gene calls are TRBV5-1 and TRBJ1-1; 7 bases align to TRBD1. Trimming cost V 4 bases and J 0 bases; bases outside gene matches: 9. Germline V gives CDR1 SGHRS, CDR2 YFSETQ. The CDR3 has 16 amino acids. The DNA for the CDR3 is TGCGCCAGCAGCCTGAGGACAGGCGGCATGAACACTGAAGCTTTCTTT. It codes for CASSLRTGGMNTEAFF.

V and J are TRBV28 and TRBJ1-3; D may be TRBD1 (6 bases). Germline CDR1 reads MDHEN; CDR2 reads SYDVKM. The germline V and J ends were trimmed by 2 bases and 2 bases, with 7 bases remaining between them. The CDR3 is 14 residues long. CDR3 DNA sequence: TGTGCCAGCAGTTTACCAGGGGCTGGAAACACCATATATTTT. This codes for CASSLPGAGNTIYF.

J is TRBJ2-7 and V is TRBV27; a possible D gene is TRBD1 (5 bases). Germline CDR1 reads MNHEY; CDR2 reads SMNVEV (reference sequence). V lost 3 bases, J lost 2 bases, and 14 bases lay in between. The CDR3 totals 15 residues. As DNA, the CDR3 is TGTGCCAGCAGTTTCGTACAGGAAAAACCCTACGAGCAGTACTTC. Translated, it gives CASSFVQEKPYEQYF.

The chain has TRBV7-2 and TRBJ1-1, with 11 positions matching TRBD1. CDR3 length equals 15 residues. V gave up 4 bases and J gave up 5 bases; unmatched junction bases: 6. Germline-derived CDR1 and CDR2 are SGHTA and FQGNSA. This CDR3 reads CASSSHGTGGTEAFF. The DNA of the CDR3 is TGTGCCAGCAGCTCTCACGGGACAGGGGGAACTGAAGCTTTCTTT. The whole variable domain, remainder taken from reference TRBV7-2 and TRBJ1-1, is GAGVSQSPSNKVTEKGKDVELRCDPISGHTALYWYRQSLGQGLEFLIYFQGNSAPDKSGLPSDRFSAERTGGSVSTLTIQRTQQEDSAVYLCASSSHGTGGTEAFFGQGTRLTVV.

The chain couples TRBV30 to TRBJ2-3, with a tentative D call TRBD2 (5 bases). The CDR3 runs to 12 residues. Germline V gives CDR1 GTSNPN, CDR2 SVGIG (reference sequence). Trimming took off 2 bases at V and 14 bases at J, with 17 bases between the two ends. CDR3 region: CAWSPGGYSMYF. The DNA of the CDR3 is TGTGCCTGGAGTCCCGGCGGGTATAGTATGTATTTT.

The sample holds one count of this clone. The chain employs TRBV15 and TRBJ1-2; 9 positions agree with TRBD1. CDR3 length equals 15 residues. Germline CDR1 and CDR2: LNHNV and YYDKDF (reference sequence). V gave up 0 bases and J gave up 6 bases; unmatched junction bases: 5. The CDR3 sequence is CATSRDSTGGNGYTF. The CDR3 bases are TGTGCCACCAGCAGAGACTCGACAGGGGGAAATGGCTACACCTTC.

The chain carries TRBV30 and TRBJ2-2, with TRBD2 matching over 12 bases. V shed 6 bases, J shed 2 bases, and the junction held 7 bases outside the gene matches. The length of the CDR3 is 16 residues. Germline V lookup: CDR1 GTSNPN, CDR2 SVGIG (reference sequence). The CDR3 DNA is TGTGCCTGCCGACAGACTAGCGGGGGAAACACCGGGGAGCTGTTTTTT. Its protein is CACRQTSGGNTGELFF.

This chain connects TRBV12-3 or TRBV12-4 to TRBJ1-4; 7 nucleotides match TRBD1. The CDR3 has 13 residues. The trim removed 6 bases at V and 7 bases at J, leaving 5 bases unmatched. In DNA, the CDR3 is TGTGCCAGCAGCCCCCGACAGGGTGAAAAACTGTTTTTT. Translation: CASSPRQGEKLFF.

The gene calls are TRBV1 and TRBJ2-3; TRBD2, the table's D call, was not compared with the DNA. TRBV1 is deemed a pseudogene. The CDR3 has 19 residues. CDR3 protein: CTSSQDRPAGVGYTDTQYF. DNA for the CDR3: TGCACCAGCAGCCAAGATCGACCAGCGGGGGTGGGGTACACAGATACGCAGTATTTT.

The chain couples TRBV28 to TRBJ2-1; TRBD2 matches at 11 bases. Trimming took 5 bases from V and 2 from J; bases not matched to a gene: 2. The CDR3 covers 15 residues. The germline CDR1 and CDR2 sequences are MDHEN and SYDVKM. CDR3 nucleotide sequence: TGTGCCAGCAGTAATAGCGGGGGGGCCTACAATGAGCAGTTCTTC. Amino acid sequence: CASSNSGGAYNEQFF.

This chain uses TRBV7-2 with TRBJ2-1; a possible D gene is TRBD2 (6 bases). The CDR3 length is 15 residues. Trimming cost V 1 base and J 1 base, with 8 bases left between them. Per germline, CDR1 SGHTA and CDR2 FQGNSA. DNA of the CDR3: TGTGCCAGCAGCTTAGATGGGGGGTCCTACAATGAGCAGTTCTTC. Its protein product is CASSLDGGSYNEQFF.

V and J are TRBV7-8 and TRBJ2-7; a possible D gene is TRBD2 (6 bases). Germline V CDR1 and CDR2: SGHVS, FQNEAQ. CDR3 size: 15 residues. The V end lost 2 bases, the J end lost 0 bases, and 11 bases lay between the germline ends. CDR3 region: CASSLWGTPSYEQYF. CDR3 bases: TGTGCCAGCAGCTTATGGGGGACTCCCTCCTACGAGCAGTACTTC.

The chain links TRBV6-6 to TRBJ2-3; a possible D gene is TRBD1 (5 bases). The CDR3 has 12 amino acids. V lost 8 bases to trimming and J lost 4 bases, with 10 bases between them. CDR1 is MNHNY and CDR2 is SVGAGI in the germline V gene (reference sequence). The CDR3 DNA follows: TGTGCCAGCGGGGCCTCCCCAGATACGCAGTATTTT. This encodes CASGASPDTQYF.

The rearrangement uses TRBV4-3 and TRBJ2-7; 11 nucleotides match TRBD1. This CDR3 has 15 residues. Germline loops: CDR1 LGHNA, CDR2 YSLEER. The V gene end was trimmed by 1 base and the J gene end by 6 bases; junction bases not matched to a gene: 5. The CDR3 loop is CASSQVGTGGSEQYF. The CDR3 DNA is TGCGCCAGCAGCCAAGTCGGGACAGGGGGGAGCGAGCAGTACTTC.